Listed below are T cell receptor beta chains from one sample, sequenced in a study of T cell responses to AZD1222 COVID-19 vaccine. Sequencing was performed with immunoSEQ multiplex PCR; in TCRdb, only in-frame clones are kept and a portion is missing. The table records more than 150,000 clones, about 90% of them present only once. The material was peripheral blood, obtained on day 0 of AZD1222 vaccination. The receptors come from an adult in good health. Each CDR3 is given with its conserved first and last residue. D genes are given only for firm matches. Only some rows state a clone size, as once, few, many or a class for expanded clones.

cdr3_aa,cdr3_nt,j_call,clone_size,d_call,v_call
CASSLGEAGYTF,TGTGCCAGCAGTTTAGGGGAGGCTGGCTACACCTTC,TRBJ1-2,NA,NA,TRBV28
CASSLISNQPQHF,TGTGCCAGCAGTTTGATTAGCAATCAGCCCCAGCATTTT,TRBJ1-5,NA,NA,TRBV27
CASSQVSGGNNSPLHF,TGTGCCAGCAGCCAAGTATCAGGGGGGAATAATTCACCCCTCCACTTT,TRBJ1-6,NA,TRBD1,TRBV4-2
CANRGETGNTEAFF,TGTGCCAACCGGGGTGAGACAGGGAACACTGAAGCTTTCTTT,TRBJ1-1,once,NA,TRBV2
CASSWDRVYGYTF,TGTGCCAGCAGTTGGGACAGGGTCTATGGCTACACCTTC,TRBJ1-2,NA,TRBD1,TRBV28
CASNVGGANEQFF,TGTGCCAGCAATGTAGGGGGGGCCAATGAGCAGTTCTTC,TRBJ2-1,NA,NA,TRBV7-9
CASSLGSLVYEQYF,TGTGCCAGCAGCTTAGGTTCTCTGGTCTACGAGCAGTACTTC,TRBJ2-7,NA,NA,TRBV7-6
CASSLSGTLNQPQHF,TGTGCCAGCAGCCTTAGTGGGACACTTAATCAGCCCCAGCATTTT,TRBJ1-5,NA,NA,TRBV14
CASSPVNEQFF,TGTGCCAGCAGTCCCGTCAATGAGCAGTTCTTC,TRBJ2-1,NA,NA,TRBV6-5
CASSDRDSRGTDTQYF,TGTGCCAGCAGTGACCGGGACTCCCGGGGCACAGATACGCAGTATTTT,TRBJ2-3,NA,NA,TRBV27
CASSLGLAGDAGELFF,TGTGCCAGCAGCCTCGGACTAGCGGGAGATGCCGGGGAGCTGTTTTTT,TRBJ2-2,NA,TRBD2,TRBV5-4
CSARDRRVF,TGCAGTGCTAGAGATAGGCGGGTCTTC,TRBJ2-1,NA,NA,TRBV20-1
CASSDSWGSPLHF,TGTGCCAGCAGTGACAGCTGGGGTTCACCCCTCCACTTT,TRBJ1-6,NA,NA,TRBV2
CASSQVGQPQHF,TGTGCCAGCAGCCAAGTGGGTCAGCCCCAGCATTTT,TRBJ1-5,NA,NA,TRBV3-1/TRBV3-2
CASSQDIVGGFYGYTF,TGTGCCAGCAGCCAAGATATTGTTGGGGGGTTCTATGGCTACACCTTC,TRBJ1-2,NA,NA,TRBV3-1/TRBV3-2
CASSPLLGGNYGYTF,TGTGCCAGCAGCCCACTCTTAGGGGGAAACTATGGCTACACCTTC,TRBJ1-2,NA,NA,TRBV3-1/TRBV3-2
CSARAGQPQHF,TGCAGTGCTAGAGCGGGACAGCCCCAGCATTTT,TRBJ1-5,NA,NA,TRBV20-1
CASIGTLANTEAFF,TGTGCCAGCATCGGGACCTTAGCGAACACTGAAGCTTTCTTT,TRBJ1-1,NA,NA,TRBV6-5
CASSPPGQGGQPQHF,TGTGCCAGCTCACCCCCGGGACAGGGAGGTCAGCCCCAGCATTTT,TRBJ1-5,NA,TRBD1,TRBV18
CATLRDRAEQYF,TGTGCCACCCTAAGGGACAGGGCCGAGCAGTACTTC,TRBJ2-7,NA,TRBD1,TRBV24-1
CASSYGASGQETQYF,TGTGCCAGCAGTTACGGGGCTAGCGGGCAAGAGACCCAGTACTTC,TRBJ2-5,NA,TRBD2,TRBV6-6
CASSLWGAGPNTGELFF,TGTGCCAGCAGTTTATGGGGGGCCGGTCCGAACACCGGGGAGCTGTTTTTT,TRBJ2-2,NA,NA,TRBV28
CASSFLRTGYEQYF,TGTGCCAGCAGCTTCCTTAGGACAGGGTACGAGCAGTACTTC,TRBJ2-7,NA,TRBD1,TRBV7-9
CASSPGHKRDTGELFF,TGTGCCAGCAGCCCTGGACACAAACGGGACACCGGGGAGCTGTTTTTT,TRBJ2-2,NA,NA,TRBV3-1/TRBV3-2
CASIPWGQVLGNTIYF,TGTGCCAGCATCCCTTGGGGACAGGTTCTGGGAAACACCATATATTTT,TRBJ1-3,NA,TRBD1,TRBV2
CASSLPGQLARQYF,TGTGCCAGCAGTTTACCGGGACAGCTTGCCCGTCAGTACTTC,TRBJ2-4,NA,TRBD1,TRBV2
CASSEGSPRLAGAETQYF,TGTGCCAGCAGTGAAGGTAGTCCTCGCCTAGCGGGAGCTGAGACCCAGTACTTC,TRBJ2-5,NA,TRBD2,TRBV6-1
CAVAPASGHEQYF,TGTGCCGTCGCCCCCGCTAGCGGCCACGAGCAGTACTTC,TRBJ2-7,NA,TRBD2,TRBV19
CASSPTGVGEFF,TGTGCCAGCAGCCCAACCGGGGTCGGCGAGTTCTTC,TRBJ2-1,NA,NA,TRBV5-8
CASSAGQGGPQHF,TGTGCCAGCAGCGCCGGACAGGGAGGGCCCCAGCATTTT,TRBJ1-5,NA,TRBD1,TRBV5-6
CAWNGEDMMNTEAFF,TGTGCCTGGAACGGGGAGGATATGATGAACACTGAAGCTTTCTTT,TRBJ1-1,NA,NA,TRBV30
CASSLSSGNNEQFF,TGTGCCAGCAGCTTAAGTAGCGGGAACAATGAGCAGTTCTTC,TRBJ2-1,NA,TRBD2,TRBV7-8
CASRGQGAREKLFF,TGTGCCAGCAGGGGACAGGGGGCGCGTGAAAAACTGTTTTTT,TRBJ1-4,NA,TRBD1,TRBV7-9
CASSQEGRNYGNTIYF,TGCGCCAGCAGCCAAGAAGGGAGAAACTATGGAAACACCATATATTTT,TRBJ1-3,NA,NA,TRBV4-1
CAWSRPTPGQGNTDTQYF,TGTGCCTGGAGTCGACCCACTCCGGGACAGGGGAACACAGATACGCAGTATTTT,TRBJ2-3,NA,TRBD1,TRBV30
CASSIAGTTNTEAFF,TGTGCCAGTAGTATAGCCGGGACAACGAACACTGAAGCTTTCTTT,TRBJ1-1,NA,NA,TRBV19